The 7 T cell receptor beta chains in this list originate from one sample, sequenced in a study of cytomegalovirus exposure and HLA in healthy donors. The PCR was carried out with 60 Vbeta primers and 13 Jbeta primers. Sequenced by immunoSEQ multiplex PCR; TCRdb stores in-frame clones only, minus some. Of about 100,000 clones in the sample, around 73% were seen once. Sample: PBMCs. These receptors were collected from a woman in her fifties or sixties in good health and CMV-seronegative.

This clone was seen more than once but under ten times. V gene TRBV6-5 combines with J gene TRBJ2-1, with 12 positions matching TRBD1. The CDR3 totals 15 residues. V shed 0 bases, J shed 8 bases, and the junction held 2 bases outside the gene matches. Germline assignment: CDR1 MNHEY and CDR2 SVGAGI. In DNA, the CDR3 is TGTGCCAGCAGTTACTCGGGACAGGGGGCGCATGAGCAGTTCTTC. Translated, it gives CASSYSGQGAHEQFF.

The chain recombines TRBV7-9 with TRBJ1-1; tentative D call: TRBD1 (6 bases). This CDR3 spans 13 amino acids. The ends were cut back, 5 bases at V and 9 bases at J, with 16 bases in the middle. Germline V CDR1 and CDR2: SEHNR, FQNEAQ (reference sequence). The CDR3 sequence: CASSPTAQGQAFF. CDR3 nucleotides: TGTGCCAGCAGCCCGACAGCCCAGGGGCAAGCTTTCTTT.

V and J are TRBV9 and TRBJ2-1; 10 bases are shared with TRBD2. The CDR3 has 16 amino acids. The junction had 8 bases not matched to a gene; V was cut back by 0 bases and J by 8 bases. Germline lookup yields CDR1 SGDLS and CDR2 YYNGEE. The CDR3 bases are TGTGCCAGCAGCGTAGGTTTGAGCGGGGGGGAACATGAGCAGTTCTTC. Its translation is CASSVGLSGGEHEQFF.

This clone appeared a few times. The chain employs TRBV7-7 and TRBJ2-1, with D perhaps TRBD1 (5 bases). The V end was cut by 0 bases, the J end by 7 bases, with 7 bases between. The CDR3 contains 13 residues. Germline V lookup: CDR1 SSHAT, CDR2 FNYEAQ (reference sequence). CDR3 region: CASSLADTNEQFF. In DNA, the CDR3 is TGTGCCAGCAGCTTAGCGGACACTAATGAGCAGTTCTTC.

The V and J genes are TRBV10-3 and TRBJ1-2, with TRBD1 as a possible D gene (5 bases). The germline CDR1 and CDR2 sequences are ENHRY and SYGVKD. The CDR3 extends over 12 amino acids. V was clipped by 2 bases and J by 5 bases, with 6 bases between them. As DNA, the CDR3 is TGTGCCATCAGTGAGGGGGCGTATGGCTACACCTTC. Its protein is CAISEGAYGYTF.

CDR3 in amino acids: CASSYRRAAGNTIYF. The CDR3 DNA reads TGTGCCAGCAGTTACCGGAGGGCGGCTGGAAACACCATATATTTT. The V gene is TRBV6-5, the J gene TRBJ1-3; D remains ambiguous. V shed 2 bases and J shed 2 bases, with 10 bases lying between them. The CDR3 contains 15 residues. Per germline, CDR1 MNHEY and CDR2 SVGAGI.

The chain has TRBV6-1 and TRBJ2-2; 7 nucleotides match TRBD2. The CDR3 is 15 residues long. The V gene end was trimmed by 8 bases and the J gene end by 5 bases; junction bases not matched to a gene: 11. Germline V gene data show CDR1 as MNHNS and CDR2 as SASEGT. In DNA, the CDR3 is TGTGCCAGCTGCCCGGGAGGCACGGTTACCGGGGAGCTGTTTTTT. Amino acid sequence: CASCPGGTVTGELFF.